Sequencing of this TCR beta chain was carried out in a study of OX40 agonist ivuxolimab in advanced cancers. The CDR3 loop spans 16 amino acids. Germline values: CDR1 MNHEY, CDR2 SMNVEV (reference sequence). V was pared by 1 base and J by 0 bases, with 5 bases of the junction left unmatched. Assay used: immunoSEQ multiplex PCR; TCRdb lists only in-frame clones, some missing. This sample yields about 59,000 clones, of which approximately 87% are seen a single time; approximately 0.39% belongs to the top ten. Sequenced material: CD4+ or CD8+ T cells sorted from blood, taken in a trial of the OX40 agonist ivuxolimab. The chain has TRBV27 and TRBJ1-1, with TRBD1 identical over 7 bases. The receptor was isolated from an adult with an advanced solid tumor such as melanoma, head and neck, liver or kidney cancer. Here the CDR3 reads CASSLFQDRVNTEAFF. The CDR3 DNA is TGTGCCAGCAGTTTATTCCAAGACAGGGTGAACACTGAAGCTTTCTTT.